This TCR beta chain was found in a study of neurological immune-mediated disorders. The unsorted libraries had their origin in 2 million PBMCs stored at -80 C. The V and J ends lost 0 bases and 5 bases, in that order; junction bases with no gene match: 5. Germline V CDR1 and CDR2: LGHNA, YSLEER. The CDR3 contains 15 residues. Study conclusions and caveats: The study found no CDR3 amino acid sequences shared by expanded clones across subjects, suggesting private repertoires in all groups. Multiple sclerosis was found to have the least TCR clonal expansion, below healthy controls, and HTLV-1-associated myelopathy the most.

The cDNA was synthesized by 5'RACE incorporating 10-nucleotide random UMIs. A single record per CDR3 protein comes from TCRdb applying MiXCR to the 5' RACE reads. Among 48,000 or so distinct CDR3 sequences listed, under 13% were seen once. In this sample, this clonotype turned up many times. Its specificity is unknown. The gene calls are TRBV4-3 and TRBJ2-5; 8 bases line up with TRBD2. The source material was PBMCs. The receptor comes from a middle-aged woman with HTLV-1-associated myelopathy (HAM/TSP). The CDR3 coding sequence is TGCGCCAGCAGCCAAGATCGGACTAGCCGGGAGACCCAGTACTTC. Protein: CASSQDRTSRETQYF.